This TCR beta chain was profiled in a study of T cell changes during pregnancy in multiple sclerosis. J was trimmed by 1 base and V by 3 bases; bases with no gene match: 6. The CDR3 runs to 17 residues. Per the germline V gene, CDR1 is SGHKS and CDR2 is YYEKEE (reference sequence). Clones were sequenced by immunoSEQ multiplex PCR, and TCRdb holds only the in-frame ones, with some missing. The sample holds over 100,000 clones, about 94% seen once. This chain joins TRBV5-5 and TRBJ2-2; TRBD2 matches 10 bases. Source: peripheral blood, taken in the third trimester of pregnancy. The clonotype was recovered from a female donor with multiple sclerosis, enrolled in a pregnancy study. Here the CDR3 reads CASSYRASGGNTGELFF. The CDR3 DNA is TGTGCCAGCAGCTACCGGGCTAGCGGGGGGAACACCGGGGAGCTGTTTTTT. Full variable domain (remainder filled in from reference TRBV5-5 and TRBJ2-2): DAGVTQSPTHLIKTRGQQVTLRCSPISGHKSVSWYQQVLGQGPQFIFQYYEKEERGRGNFPDRFSARQFPNYSSELNVNALLLGDSALYLCASSYRASGGNTGELFFGEGSRLTVL.